The rows below give T cell receptor beta chains drawn from one sample of a study of shared clonotypes between healthy human individuals. TCRdb keeps only in-frame clones here, not all; method: immunoSEQ multiplex PCR. Here the sample spans approximately 2.1 million clones, over 85% being singletons. The sample was naive CD4+ T cells from PBMCs. Receptors were obtained from a man aged 18 to 29 in good health. Some clones in this sample may be carry-over from other donors' samples. Each CDR3 is given with its conserved first and last residue. Each record gives: clone size, D gene, V gene, J gene, CDR3 DNA, CDR3 protein. D genes are given only for firm matches. Rows give clone size only sometimes, using once, few, many, or a class for an expanded clone.

NA	NA	TRBV6-6	TRBJ2-7	TGTGCCAGCCGTCGCTATTCCTACGAGCAGTACTTC	CASRRYSYEQYF
NA	NA	TRBV27	TRBJ2-7	TGTGCCAGCAGTCGACGGGACGGGACCTACGAGCAGTACTTC	CASSRRDGTYEQYF
NA	NA	TRBV7-8	TRBJ1-5	TGTGCCAGCAGCTTAGTGGCGGGACTAAGCAATCAGCCCCAGCATTTT	CASSLVAGLSNQPQHF
once	NA	TRBV19	TRBJ2-3	TGTGCCAGTACTAGCGCTAGCACAGATACGCAGTATTTT	CASTSASTDTQYF
once	TRBD2	TRBV28	TRBJ2-3	TGTGCCAGCACTCTAGCGGGAGGGCAAGGTACGCAGTATTTT	CASTLAGGQGTQYF
NA	TRBD1	TRBV10-3	TRBJ2-7	TGTGCCATCAGTGGACAGGGGGGGAGGGAGCAGTACTTC	CAISGQGGREQYF
NA	NA	TRBV19	TRBJ2-1	TGTTCCAGTCGGGCTGTTTCGCACAATGAGCAGTTCTTC	CSSRAVSHNEQFF
NA	TRBD1	TRBV28	TRBJ2-1	TGTGCCAGCAGTTTTTTCCCCCTTAGTGACAGGGGTGATGAGCAGTTCTTC	CASSFFPLSDRGDEQFF
NA	TRBD1	TRBV7-9	TRBJ2-7	TGTGCCAGCAGCCCGAGTGGGGGGACAGGGAGCTACGAGCAGTACTTC	CASSPSGGTGSYEQYF
NA	TRBD1	TRBV6-5	TRBJ1-3	TGTGCCAGCAGTTACACGTCCTACAGGGGTGGAAACACCATATATTTT	CASSYTSYRGGNTIYF
NA	TRBD1	TRBV4-3	TRBJ1-5	TGCGCCAGCAGCCAAAGACAGGGAGCCCAGCCCCAGCATTTT	CASSQRQGAQPQHF
NA	NA	TRBV9	TRBJ1-1	TGTGCCAGCAGCGTCATCTATCTCGGAAACACTGAAGCTTTCTTT	CASSVIYLGNTEAFF
NA	NA	TRBV11-1	TRBJ2-5	TGTGCCAGCAGCTTAGCTGGCCAGGGAGGCCAAGAGACCCAGTACTTC	CASSLAGQGGQETQYF
NA	TRBD2	TRBV28	TRBJ2-1	TGTGCCAGCAGTCCCCCGGGACTAGCGGGGCGAGCTGAGCAGTTCTTC	CASSPPGLAGRAEQFF
once	NA	TRBV29-1	TRBJ2-1	TGCACCCGCTCGGGGAGGCCCGGAGAGAGTTGCAATGAGCAGTTCTTC	CTRSGRPGESCNEQFF
NA	TRBD1	TRBV28	TRBJ1-5	TGTGCCAGCAGTTTAATCACAGGGGTTAGCAATCAGCCCCAGCATTTT	CASSLITGVSNQPQHF
NA	NA	TRBV27	TRBJ2-2	TGTGCCAGCAGTTTCATGGGAAATAGGCGCACCGGGGAGCTGTTTTTT	CASSFMGNRRTGELFF
NA	NA	TRBV5-1	TRBJ2-1	TGCGCCAGCAGCTGGAGCAGGGTAGGGAATGAGCAGTTCTTC	CASSWSRVGNEQFF
NA	NA	TRBV7-2	TRBJ1-4	TGTGCCAGCAGCTTAGGTGTGGTTTTAAATGAAAAACTGTTTTTT	CASSLGVVLNEKLFF
once	TRBD1	TRBV18	TRBJ2-5	TGTGCCAGCTCACGTCAGGGGGCCCCTCGGGAGACCCAGTACTTC	CASSRQGAPRETQYF
NA	NA	TRBV7-9	TRBJ1-2	TGTGCCAGCAGCCCGGAAGGGGGCTACACCTTC	CASSPEGGYTF
NA	TRBD1	TRBV4-1	TRBJ1-4	TGCGCCAGCAGACACAGAGCAACAGGGGGCGCCGCCATTAATGAAAAACTGTTTTTT	CASRHRATGGAAINEKLFF
NA	NA	TRBV7-9	TRBJ1-1	TGTGCCAGCAGGCGTGACAGCTACACTGAAGCTTTCTTT	CASRRDSYTEAFF
NA	TRBD1	TRBV6-1	TRBJ2-5	TGTGCCAGCAGAACAGGGGCTAGGGAGACCCAGTACTTC	CASRTGARETQYF
NA	NA	TRBV11-1	TRBJ1-5	TGTGCCAGCAGCCAAGGCCCCCCGACACAGAGCAATCAGCCCCAGCATTTT	CASSQGPPTQSNQPQHF
NA	NA	TRBV5-1	TRBJ2-1	TGCGCCAGCAGCTCCATTCCGGGACAGCGGGGCAATGAGCAGTTCTTC	CASSSIPGQRGNEQFF
NA	NA	TRBV10-3	TRBJ2-1	TGTGCCATCAGTGAGTCTAGCGCCCGCAATGAGCAGTTCTTC	CAISESSARNEQFF
NA	TRBD2	TRBV29-1	TRBJ2-1	TGCAGCGTTGAAGATGCAGGACTAGTTGATCGCTACAATGAGCAGTTCTTC	CSVEDAGLVDRYNEQFF
NA	TRBD1	TRBV28	TRBJ1-4	TGTGCCAGCAGTTCCGCCGGGACAGGGGACGAAAAACTGTTTTTT	CASSSAGTGDEKLFF
NA	TRBD1	TRBV7-7	TRBJ2-2	TGTGCCAGCAGCCCGGACAGGAACGGGGAGCTGTTTTTT	CASSPDRNGELFF
NA	NA	TRBV18	TRBJ2-5	TGTGCCAGCTCACCAGGTGGGGAGACCCAGTACTTC	CASSPGGETQYF
NA	TRBD1	TRBV29-1	TRBJ2-3	TGCAGCGTTGCTGGACAGGGAGGCACAGATACGCAGTATTTT	CSVAGQGGTDTQYF
NA	NA	TRBV27	TRBJ2-1	TGTGCCAGCAGCCTAGCGCCGGTATTGTCCACCTACAATGAGCAGTTCTTC	CASSLAPVLSTYNEQFF
NA	TRBD2	TRBV10-3	TRBJ2-3	TGTGCCATCAGTGTAAGCGGGGGAGCGGCAGATACGCAGTATTTT	CAISVSGGAADTQYF
NA	NA	TRBV11-2	TRBJ1-1	TGTGCCAGCAGCTTAGGCATCAACACTGAAGCTTTCTTT	CASSLGINTEAFF
NA	NA	TRBV5-1	TRBJ2-5	TGCGCCAGCAGCTTGGCCGTAGCGGCTCGGGGGACCCAGTACTTC	CASSLAVAARGTQYF